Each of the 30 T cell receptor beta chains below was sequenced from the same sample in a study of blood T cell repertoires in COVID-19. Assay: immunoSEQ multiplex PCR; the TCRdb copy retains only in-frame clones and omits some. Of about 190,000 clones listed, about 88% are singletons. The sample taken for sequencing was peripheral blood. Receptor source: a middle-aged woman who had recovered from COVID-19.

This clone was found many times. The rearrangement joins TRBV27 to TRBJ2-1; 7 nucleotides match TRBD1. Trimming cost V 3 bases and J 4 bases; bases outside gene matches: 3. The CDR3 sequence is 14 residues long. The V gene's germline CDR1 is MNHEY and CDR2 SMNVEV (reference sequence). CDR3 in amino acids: CASSLTGSYNEQFF. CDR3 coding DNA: TGTGCCAGCAGTTTGACAGGGTCATACAATGAGCAGTTCTTC.

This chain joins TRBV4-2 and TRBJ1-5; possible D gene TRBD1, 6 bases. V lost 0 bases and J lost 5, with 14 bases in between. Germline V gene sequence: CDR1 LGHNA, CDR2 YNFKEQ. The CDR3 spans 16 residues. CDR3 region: CASSQEAGTKDQPQHF. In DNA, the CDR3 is TGTGCCAGCAGCCAAGAAGCCGGGACAAAGGATCAGCCCCAGCATTTT.

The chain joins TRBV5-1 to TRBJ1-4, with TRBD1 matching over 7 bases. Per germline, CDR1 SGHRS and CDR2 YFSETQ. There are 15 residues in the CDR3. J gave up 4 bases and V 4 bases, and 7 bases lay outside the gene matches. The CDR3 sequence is CASSPGQVVNEKLFF. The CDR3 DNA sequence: TGCGCCAGCAGCCCAGGACAGGTCGTTAATGAAAAACTGTTTTTT.

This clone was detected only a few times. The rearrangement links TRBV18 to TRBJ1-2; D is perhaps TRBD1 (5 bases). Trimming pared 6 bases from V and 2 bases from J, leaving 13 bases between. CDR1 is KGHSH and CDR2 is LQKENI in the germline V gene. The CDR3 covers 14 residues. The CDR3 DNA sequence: TGTGCCAGCTCGCAGGGACTGCTAAACTATGGCTACACCTTC. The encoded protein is CASSQGLLNYGYTF.

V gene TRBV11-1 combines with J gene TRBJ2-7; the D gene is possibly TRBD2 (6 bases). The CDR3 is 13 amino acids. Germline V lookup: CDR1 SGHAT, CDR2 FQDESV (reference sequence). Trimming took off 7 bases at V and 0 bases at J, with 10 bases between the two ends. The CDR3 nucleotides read TGTGCCAGCACCCCGCGGGGCTCCTACGAGCAGTACTTC. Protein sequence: CASTPRGSYEQYF.

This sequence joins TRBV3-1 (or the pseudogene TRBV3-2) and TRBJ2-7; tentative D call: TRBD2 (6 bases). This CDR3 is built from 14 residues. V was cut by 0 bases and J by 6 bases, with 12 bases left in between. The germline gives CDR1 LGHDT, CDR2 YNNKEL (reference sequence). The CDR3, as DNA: TGTGCCAGCAGCCAAGATTCGGCGGGATCCGAGCAGTACTTC. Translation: CASSQDSAGSEQYF.

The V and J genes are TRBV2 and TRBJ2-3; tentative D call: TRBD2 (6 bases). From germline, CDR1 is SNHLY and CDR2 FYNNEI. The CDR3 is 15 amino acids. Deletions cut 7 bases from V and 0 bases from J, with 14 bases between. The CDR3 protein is CASTLSGPSTDTQYF. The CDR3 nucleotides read TGTGCCAGCACGTTGAGCGGGCCTAGCACAGATACGCAGTATTTT.

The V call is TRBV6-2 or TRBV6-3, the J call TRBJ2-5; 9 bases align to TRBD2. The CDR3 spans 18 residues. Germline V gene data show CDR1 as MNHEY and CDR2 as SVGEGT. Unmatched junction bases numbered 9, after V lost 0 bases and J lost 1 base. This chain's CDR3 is CASSYSGGTSLTQETQYF. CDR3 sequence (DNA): TGTGCCAGCAGTTACTCTGGCGGGACTAGCCTAACCCAAGAGACCCAGTACTTC.

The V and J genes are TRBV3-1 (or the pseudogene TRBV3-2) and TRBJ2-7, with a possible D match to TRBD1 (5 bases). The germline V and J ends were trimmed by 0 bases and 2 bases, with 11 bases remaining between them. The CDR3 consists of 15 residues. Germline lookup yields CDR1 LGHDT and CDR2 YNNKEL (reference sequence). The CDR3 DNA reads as TGTGCCAGCAGCCAAGAAGGGCACAGGACCTACGAGCAGTACTTC. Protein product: CASSQEGHRTYEQYF.

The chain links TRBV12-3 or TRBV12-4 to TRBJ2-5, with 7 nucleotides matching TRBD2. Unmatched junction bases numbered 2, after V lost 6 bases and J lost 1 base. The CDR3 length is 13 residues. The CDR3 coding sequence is TGTGCCAGCAGCGCTAGCGGCCAAGAGACCCAGTACTTC. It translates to CASSASGQETQYF.

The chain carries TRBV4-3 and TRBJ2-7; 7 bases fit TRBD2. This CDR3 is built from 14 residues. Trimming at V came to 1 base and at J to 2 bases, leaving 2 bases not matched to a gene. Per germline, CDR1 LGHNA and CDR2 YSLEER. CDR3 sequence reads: CASSQGAGAYEQYF. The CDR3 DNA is TGCGCCAGCAGCCAAGGGGCGGGGGCCTACGAGCAGTACTTC.

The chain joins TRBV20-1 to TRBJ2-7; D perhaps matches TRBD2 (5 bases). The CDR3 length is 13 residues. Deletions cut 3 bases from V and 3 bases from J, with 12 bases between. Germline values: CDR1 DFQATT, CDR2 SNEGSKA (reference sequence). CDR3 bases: TGCAGTGCTAGTCCCGGGAACGTCTACGAGCAGTACTTC. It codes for CSASPGNVYEQYF.

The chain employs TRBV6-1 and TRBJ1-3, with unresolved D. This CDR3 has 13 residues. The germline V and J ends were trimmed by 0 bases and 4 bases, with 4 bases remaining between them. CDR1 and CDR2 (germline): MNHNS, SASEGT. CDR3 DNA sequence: TGTGCCAGCAGTGAAGCGCGCGGAAACACCATATATTTT. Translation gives CASSEARGNTIYF.

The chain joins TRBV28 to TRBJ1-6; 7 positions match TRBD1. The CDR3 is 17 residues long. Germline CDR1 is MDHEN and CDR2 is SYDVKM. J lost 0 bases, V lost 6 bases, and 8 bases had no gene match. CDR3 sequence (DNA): TGTGCCAGCAGACGACAGGGTTCAAGCTCCTATAATTCACCCCTCCACTTT. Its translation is CASRRQGSSSYNSPLHF.

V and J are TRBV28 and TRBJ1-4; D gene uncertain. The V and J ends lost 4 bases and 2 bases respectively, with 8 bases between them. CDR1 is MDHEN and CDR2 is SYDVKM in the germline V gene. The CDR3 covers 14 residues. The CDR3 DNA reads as TGTGCCAGCAGTTCCAGGTCCACTAATGAAAAACTGTTTTTT. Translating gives CASSSRSTNEKLFF.

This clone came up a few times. The CDR3 bases are TGTGCCAGCAGAGGGACAGCTAATAACTATGGCTACACCTTC. Protein: CASRGTANNYGYTF. The rearrangement joins TRBV6-6 to TRBJ1-2, with 7 positions matching TRBD1. This CDR3 has 14 residues. The trim removed 6 bases at V and 1 base at J, leaving 5 bases unmatched. Germline assignment: CDR1 MNHNY and CDR2 SVGAGI (reference sequence).

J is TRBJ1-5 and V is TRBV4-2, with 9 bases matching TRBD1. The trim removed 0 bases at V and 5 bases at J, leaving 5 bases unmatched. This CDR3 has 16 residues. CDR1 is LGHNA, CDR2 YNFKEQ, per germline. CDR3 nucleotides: TGTGCCAGCAGCCAAGATGGGACAGGGTCCGATCAGCCCCAGCATTTT. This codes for CASSQDGTGSDQPQHF.

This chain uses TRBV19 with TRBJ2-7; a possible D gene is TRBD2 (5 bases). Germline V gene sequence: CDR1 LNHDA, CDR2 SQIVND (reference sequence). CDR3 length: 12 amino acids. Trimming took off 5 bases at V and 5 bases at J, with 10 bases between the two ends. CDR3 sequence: CASSGLAHEQYF. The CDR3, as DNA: TGTGCCAGTAGTGGGCTAGCCCACGAGCAGTACTTC.

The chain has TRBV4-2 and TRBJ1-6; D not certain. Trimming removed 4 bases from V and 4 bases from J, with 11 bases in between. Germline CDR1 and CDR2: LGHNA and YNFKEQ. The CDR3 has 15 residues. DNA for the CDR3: TGTGCCAGCAGCCCCGGCGGGCCTTATAATTCACCCCTCCACTTT. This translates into CASSPGGPYNSPLHF.

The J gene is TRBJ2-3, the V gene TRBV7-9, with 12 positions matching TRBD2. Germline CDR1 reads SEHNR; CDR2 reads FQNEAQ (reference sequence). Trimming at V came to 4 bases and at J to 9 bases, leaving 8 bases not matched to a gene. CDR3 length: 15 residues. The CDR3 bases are TGTGCCAGCAGCTCGACTAGCGGGGGCCGTCAGACGCAGTATTTT. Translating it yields CASSSTSGGRQTQYF.

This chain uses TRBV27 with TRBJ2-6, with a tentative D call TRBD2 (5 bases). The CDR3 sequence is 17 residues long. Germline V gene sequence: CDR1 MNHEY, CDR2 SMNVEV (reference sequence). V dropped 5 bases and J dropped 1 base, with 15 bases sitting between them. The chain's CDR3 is CASSLGSSTSGANVLTF. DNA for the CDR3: TGTGCCAGCAGTCTTGGGAGCTCCACATCTGGGGCCAACGTCCTGACTTTC.

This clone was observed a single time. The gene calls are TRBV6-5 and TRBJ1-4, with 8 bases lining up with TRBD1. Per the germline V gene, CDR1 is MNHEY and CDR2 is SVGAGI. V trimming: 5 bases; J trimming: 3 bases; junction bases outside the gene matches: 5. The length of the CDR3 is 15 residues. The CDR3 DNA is TGTGCCAGCAGTCTTCAGGGGGCGGCTAATGAAAAACTGTTTTTT. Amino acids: CASSLQGAANEKLFF.

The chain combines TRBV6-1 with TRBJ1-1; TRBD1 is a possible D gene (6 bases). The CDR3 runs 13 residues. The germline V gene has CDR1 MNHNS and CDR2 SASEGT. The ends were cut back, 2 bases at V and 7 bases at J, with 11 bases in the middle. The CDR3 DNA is TGTGCCAGCAGTGAATATGGACAGCTTGAAGCTTTCTTT. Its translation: CASSEYGQLEAFF.

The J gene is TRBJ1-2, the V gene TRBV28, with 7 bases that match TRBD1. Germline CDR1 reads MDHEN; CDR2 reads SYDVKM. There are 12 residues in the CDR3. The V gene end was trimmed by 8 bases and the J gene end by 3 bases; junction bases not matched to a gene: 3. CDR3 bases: TGTGCCAGCCGTGACAGGGACTATGGCTACACCTTC. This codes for CASRDRDYGYTF.

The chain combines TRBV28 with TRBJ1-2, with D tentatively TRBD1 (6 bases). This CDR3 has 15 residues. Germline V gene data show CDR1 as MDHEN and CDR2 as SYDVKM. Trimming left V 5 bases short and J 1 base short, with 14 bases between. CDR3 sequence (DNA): TGTGCCAGCAGTCCATCCGGACAGATTAACTATGGCTACACCTTC. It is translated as CASSPSGQINYGYTF.

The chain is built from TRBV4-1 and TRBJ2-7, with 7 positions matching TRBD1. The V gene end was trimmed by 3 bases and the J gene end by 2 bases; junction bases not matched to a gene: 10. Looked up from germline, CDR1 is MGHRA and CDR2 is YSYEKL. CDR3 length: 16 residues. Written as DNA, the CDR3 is TGCGCCAGCAGCCAGGGGAGCGGACAGGAGACCTACGAGCAGTACTTC. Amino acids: CASSQGSGQETYEQYF.

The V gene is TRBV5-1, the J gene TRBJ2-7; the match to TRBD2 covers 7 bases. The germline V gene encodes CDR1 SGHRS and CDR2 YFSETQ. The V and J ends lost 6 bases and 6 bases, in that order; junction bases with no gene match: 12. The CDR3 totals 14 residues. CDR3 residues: CASKVPEGGGEQYF. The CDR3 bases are TGCGCCAGCAAGGTCCCCGAGGGCGGGGGCGAGCAGTACTTC.

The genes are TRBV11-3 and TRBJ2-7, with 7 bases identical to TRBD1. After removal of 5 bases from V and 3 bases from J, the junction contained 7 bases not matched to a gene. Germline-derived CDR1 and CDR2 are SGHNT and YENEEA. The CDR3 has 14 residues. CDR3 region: CASSHGTDHYEQYF. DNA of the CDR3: TGTGCCAGCAGCCACGGGACAGATCACTACGAGCAGTACTTC. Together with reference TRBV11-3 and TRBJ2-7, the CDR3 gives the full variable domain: EAGVVQSPRYKIIEKKQPVAFWCNPISGHNTLYWYLQNLGQGPELLIRYENEEAVDDSQLPKDRFSAERLKGVDSTLKIQPAELGDSAVYLCASSHGTDHYEQYFGPGTRLTVT.

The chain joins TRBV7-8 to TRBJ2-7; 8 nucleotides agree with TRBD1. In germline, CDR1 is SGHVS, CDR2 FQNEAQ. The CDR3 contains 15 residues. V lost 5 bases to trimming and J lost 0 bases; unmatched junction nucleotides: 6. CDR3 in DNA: TGTGCCAGCAGCCCGGGGACAGGCAGCTCCTACGAGCAGTACTTC. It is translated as CASSPGTGSSYEQYF.

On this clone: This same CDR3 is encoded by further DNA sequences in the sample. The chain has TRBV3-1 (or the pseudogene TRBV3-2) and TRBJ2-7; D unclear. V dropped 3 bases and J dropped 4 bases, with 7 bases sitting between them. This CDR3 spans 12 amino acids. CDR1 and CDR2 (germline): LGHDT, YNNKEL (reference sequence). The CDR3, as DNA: TGTGCCAGCAGCCAGTTGTCTTACGAGCAGTACTTC. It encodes CASSQLSYEQYF.